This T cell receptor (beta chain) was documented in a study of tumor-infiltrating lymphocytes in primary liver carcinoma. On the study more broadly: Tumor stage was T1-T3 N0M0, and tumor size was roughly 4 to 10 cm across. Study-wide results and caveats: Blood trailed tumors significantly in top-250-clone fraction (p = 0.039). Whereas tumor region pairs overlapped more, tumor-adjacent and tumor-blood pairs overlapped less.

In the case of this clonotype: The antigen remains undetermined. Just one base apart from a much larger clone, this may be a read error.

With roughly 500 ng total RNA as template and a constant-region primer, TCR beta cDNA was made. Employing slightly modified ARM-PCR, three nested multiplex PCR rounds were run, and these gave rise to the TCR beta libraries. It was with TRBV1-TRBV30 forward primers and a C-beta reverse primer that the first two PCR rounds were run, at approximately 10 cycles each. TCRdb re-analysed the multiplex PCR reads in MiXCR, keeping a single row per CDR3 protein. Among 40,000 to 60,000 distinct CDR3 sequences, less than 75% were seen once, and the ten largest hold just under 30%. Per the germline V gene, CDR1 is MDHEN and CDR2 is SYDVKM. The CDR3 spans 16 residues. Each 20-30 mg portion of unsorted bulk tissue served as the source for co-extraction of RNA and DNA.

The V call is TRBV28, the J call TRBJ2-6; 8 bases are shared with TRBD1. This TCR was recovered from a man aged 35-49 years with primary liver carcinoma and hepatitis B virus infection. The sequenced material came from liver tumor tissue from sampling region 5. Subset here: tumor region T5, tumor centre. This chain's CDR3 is CASNSGGAVGVNVLTF. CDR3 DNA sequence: TGTGCCAGCAATTCAGGGGGCGCGGTTGGGGTCAACGTCCTGACTTTC.